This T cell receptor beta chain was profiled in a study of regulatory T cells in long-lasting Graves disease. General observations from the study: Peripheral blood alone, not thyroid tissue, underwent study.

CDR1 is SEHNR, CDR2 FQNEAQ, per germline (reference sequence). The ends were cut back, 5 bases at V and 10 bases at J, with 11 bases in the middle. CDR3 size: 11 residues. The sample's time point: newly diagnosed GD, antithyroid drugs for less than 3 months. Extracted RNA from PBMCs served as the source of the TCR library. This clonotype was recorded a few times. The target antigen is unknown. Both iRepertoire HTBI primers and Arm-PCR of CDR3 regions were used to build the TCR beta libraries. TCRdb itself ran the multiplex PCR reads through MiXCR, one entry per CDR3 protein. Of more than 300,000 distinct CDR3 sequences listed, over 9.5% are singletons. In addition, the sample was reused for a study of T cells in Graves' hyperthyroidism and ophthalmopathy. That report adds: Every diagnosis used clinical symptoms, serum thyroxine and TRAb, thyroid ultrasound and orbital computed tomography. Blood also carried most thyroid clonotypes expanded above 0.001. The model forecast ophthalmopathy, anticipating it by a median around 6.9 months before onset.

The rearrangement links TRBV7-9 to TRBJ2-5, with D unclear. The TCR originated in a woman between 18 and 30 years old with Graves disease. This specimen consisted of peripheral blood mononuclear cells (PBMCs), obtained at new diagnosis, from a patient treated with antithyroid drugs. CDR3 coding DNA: TGTGCCAGCAGCCCCCTGGATGGCCAGTACTTC. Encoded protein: CASSPLDGQYF.